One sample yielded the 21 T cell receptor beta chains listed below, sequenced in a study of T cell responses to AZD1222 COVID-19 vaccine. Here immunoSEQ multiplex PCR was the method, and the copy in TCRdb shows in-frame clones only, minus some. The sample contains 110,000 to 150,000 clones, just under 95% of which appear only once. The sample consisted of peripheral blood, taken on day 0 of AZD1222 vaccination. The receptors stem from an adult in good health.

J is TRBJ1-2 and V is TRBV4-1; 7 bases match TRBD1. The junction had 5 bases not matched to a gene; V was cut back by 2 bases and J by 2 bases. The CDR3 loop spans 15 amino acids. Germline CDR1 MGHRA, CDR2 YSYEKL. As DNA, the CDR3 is TGCGCCAGCAGCCAACCGGCAGGGGGAAACTATGGCTACACCTTC. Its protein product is CASSQPAGGNYGYTF.

Here the CDR3 DNA reads TGTGCCAGCTCACCACAGGGGGAGTGGAACACTGAAGCTTTCTTT. This sequence encodes CASSPQGEWNTEAFF. The chain recombines TRBV18 with TRBJ1-1, with a possible D match to TRBD1 (6 bases). V was cut by 1 base and J by 1 base, with 10 bases left in between. This CDR3 is 15 amino acids long. CDR1 is KGHSH and CDR2 is LQKENI in the germline V gene.

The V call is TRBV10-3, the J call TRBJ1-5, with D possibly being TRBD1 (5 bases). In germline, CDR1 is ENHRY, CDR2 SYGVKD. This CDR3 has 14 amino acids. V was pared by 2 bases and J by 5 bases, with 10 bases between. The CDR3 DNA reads TGTGCCATCAGTGAGATTGGAGGGGATCAGCCCCAGCATTTT. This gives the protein CAISEIGGDQPQHF.

The CDR3 DNA reads TGTGCCAGCAGTCGCGTATCAAGGGACGAGCAGTACTTC. Translated: CASSRVSRDEQYF. V usage is TRBV6-5 and J usage is TRBJ2-7; D gene uncertain. V was cut by 5 bases and J by 5 bases, with 13 bases left in between. CDR3 length: 13 residues. The V gene's germline CDR1 is MNHEY and CDR2 SVGAGI.

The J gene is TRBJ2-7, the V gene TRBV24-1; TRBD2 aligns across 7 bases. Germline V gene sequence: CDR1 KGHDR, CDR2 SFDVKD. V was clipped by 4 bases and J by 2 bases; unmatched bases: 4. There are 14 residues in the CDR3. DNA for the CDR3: TGTGCCACCAGTGAGGGAGGGAGAACCTACGAGCAGTACTTC. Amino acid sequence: CATSEGGRTYEQYF.

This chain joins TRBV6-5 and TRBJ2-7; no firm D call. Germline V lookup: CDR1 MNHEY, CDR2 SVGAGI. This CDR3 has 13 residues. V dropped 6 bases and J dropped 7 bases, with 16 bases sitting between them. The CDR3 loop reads CASREFPPAEQYF. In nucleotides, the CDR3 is TGTGCCAGCAGGGAGTTTCCCCCCGCGGAGCAGTACTTC.

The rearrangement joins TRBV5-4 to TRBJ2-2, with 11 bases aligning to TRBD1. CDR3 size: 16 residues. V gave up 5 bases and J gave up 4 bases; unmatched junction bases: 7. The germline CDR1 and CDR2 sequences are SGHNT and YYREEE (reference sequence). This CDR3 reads CASRPGTGGFTGELFF. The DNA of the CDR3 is TGTGCCAGCAGACCCGGGACAGGGGGTTTCACCGGGGAGCTGTTTTTT.

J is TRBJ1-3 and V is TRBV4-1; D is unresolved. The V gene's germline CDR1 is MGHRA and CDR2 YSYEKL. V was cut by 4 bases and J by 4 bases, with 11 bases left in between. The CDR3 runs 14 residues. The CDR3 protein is CASSREGRGNTIYF. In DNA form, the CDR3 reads TGCGCCAGCAGCCGCGAAGGACGGGGAAACACCATATATTTT.

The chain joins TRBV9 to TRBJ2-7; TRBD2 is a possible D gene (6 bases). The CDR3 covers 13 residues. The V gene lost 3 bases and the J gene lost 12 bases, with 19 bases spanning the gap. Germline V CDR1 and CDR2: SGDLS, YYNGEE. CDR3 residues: CASSARDSPRVYF. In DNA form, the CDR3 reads TGTGCCAGCAGCGCCCGGGACTCCCCTCGAGTGTACTTC.

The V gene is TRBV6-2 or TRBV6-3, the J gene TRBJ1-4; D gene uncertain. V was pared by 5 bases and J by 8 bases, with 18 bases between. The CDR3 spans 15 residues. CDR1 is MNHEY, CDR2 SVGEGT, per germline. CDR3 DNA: TGTGCCAGCAGTGCCAGCGGAGGGCCGGTGGAAAAACTGTTTTTT. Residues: CASSASGGPVEKLFF.

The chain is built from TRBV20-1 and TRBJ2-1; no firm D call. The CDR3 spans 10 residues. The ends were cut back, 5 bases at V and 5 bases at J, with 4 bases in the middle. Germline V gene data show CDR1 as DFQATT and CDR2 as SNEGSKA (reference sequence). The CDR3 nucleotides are TGCAGTGCTGTAAACAATGAGCAGTTCTTC. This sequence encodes CSAVNNEQFF.

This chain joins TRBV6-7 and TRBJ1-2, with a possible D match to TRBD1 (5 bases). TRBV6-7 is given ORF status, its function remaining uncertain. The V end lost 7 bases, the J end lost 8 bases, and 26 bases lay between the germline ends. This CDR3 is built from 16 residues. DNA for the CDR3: TGTGCCAGCAACCGCGAATACAGGAAACCATATGGCGGCTACACCTTC. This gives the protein CASNREYRKPYGGYTF.

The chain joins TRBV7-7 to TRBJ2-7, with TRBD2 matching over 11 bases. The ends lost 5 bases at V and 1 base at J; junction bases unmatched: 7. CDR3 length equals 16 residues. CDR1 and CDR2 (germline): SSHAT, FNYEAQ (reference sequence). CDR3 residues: CASSPRLAGSSYEQYF. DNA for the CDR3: TGTGCCAGCAGCCCGAGACTAGCGGGGAGTTCCTACGAGCAGTACTTC. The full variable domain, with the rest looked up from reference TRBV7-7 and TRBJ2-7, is GAGVSQSPRYKVTKRGQDVTLRCDPISSHATLYWYQQALGQGPEFLTYFNYEAQPDKSGLPSDRFSAERPEGSISTLTIQRTEQRDSAMYRCASSPRLAGSSYEQYFGPGTRLTVT.

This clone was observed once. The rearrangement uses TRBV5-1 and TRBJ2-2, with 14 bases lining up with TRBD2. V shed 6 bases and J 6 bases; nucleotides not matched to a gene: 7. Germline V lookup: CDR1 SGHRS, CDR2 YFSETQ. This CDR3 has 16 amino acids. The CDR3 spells CASKRLAGGPAGELFF. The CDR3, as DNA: TGCGCCAGCAAGAGACTAGCGGGAGGGCCTGCCGGGGAGCTGTTTTTT.

The CDR3: CASSEPDLYGYTF. The CDR3 region has the DNA TGTGCCAGCAGTGAACCCGACTTATATGGCTACACCTTC. V gene TRBV2 combines with J gene TRBJ1-2; D is unclear. CDR1 is SNHLY, CDR2 FYNNEI, per germline. This CDR3 is 13 amino acids long. The V end was cut by 2 bases, the J end by 5 bases, with 9 bases between.

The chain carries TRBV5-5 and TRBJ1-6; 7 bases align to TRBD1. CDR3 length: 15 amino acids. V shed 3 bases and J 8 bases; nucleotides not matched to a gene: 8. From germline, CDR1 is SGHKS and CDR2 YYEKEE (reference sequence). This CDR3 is CASSSPTGRYSPLHF. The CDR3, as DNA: TGTGCCAGCAGCTCCCCGACAGGGCGATATTCACCCCTCCACTTT.

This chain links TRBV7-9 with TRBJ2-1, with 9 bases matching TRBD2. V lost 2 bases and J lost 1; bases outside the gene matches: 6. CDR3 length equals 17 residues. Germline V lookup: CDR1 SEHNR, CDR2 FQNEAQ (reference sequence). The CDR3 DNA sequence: TGTGCCAGCAGCTTATTAACTAGCGGGTTTTCCTACAATGAGCAGTTCTTC. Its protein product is CASSLLTSGFSYNEQFF.

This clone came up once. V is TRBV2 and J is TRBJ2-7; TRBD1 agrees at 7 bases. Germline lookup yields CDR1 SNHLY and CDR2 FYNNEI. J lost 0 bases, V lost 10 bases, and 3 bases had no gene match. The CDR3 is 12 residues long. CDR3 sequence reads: CATGTDSYEQYF. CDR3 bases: TGTGCCACCGGGACAGACTCCTACGAGCAGTACTTC. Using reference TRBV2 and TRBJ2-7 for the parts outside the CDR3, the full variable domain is EPEVTQTPSHQVTQMGQEVILRCVPISNHLYFYWYRQILGQKVEFLVSFYNNEISEKSEIFDDQFSVERPDGSNFTLKIRSTKLEDSAMYFCATGTDSYEQYFGPGTRLTVT.

In DNA form, the CDR3 reads TGTGCCAGCAGCCAATGGGCAAGGGCGAGGTTCTCTGAAGCTTTCTTT. Translation gives CASSQWARARFSEAFF. The chain recombines TRBV3-1 (or the pseudogene TRBV3-2) with TRBJ1-1; D is unclear. Germline V gene lookup returns CDR1 LGHDT and CDR2 YNNKEL (reference sequence). The CDR3 is 16 amino acids. The ends were cut back, 2 bases at V and 6 bases at J, with 19 bases in the middle.

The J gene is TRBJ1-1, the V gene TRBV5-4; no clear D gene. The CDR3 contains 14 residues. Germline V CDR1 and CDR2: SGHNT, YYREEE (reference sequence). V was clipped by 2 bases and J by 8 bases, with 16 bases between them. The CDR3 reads CASSLSARENEAFF. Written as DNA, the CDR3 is TGTGCCAGCAGCTTATCAGCACGGGAGAACGAAGCTTTCTTT.

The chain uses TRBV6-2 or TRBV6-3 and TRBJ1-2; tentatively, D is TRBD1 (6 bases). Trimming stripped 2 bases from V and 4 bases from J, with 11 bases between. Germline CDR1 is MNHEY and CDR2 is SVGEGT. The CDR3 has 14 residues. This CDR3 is CASSYLAGVYGYTF. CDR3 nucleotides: TGTGCCAGCAGTTACCTCGCAGGGGTCTATGGCTACACCTTC.